This T cell receptor (beta chain) is drawn from a study of T cell clones after liver transplantation. On the study more broadly: Pre-transplant mixed lymphocyte reactions yielded third-party-reactive TCRbeta sequences as comparators for graft-donor-reactive sequences.

Assay used: immunoSEQ multiplex PCR; TCRdb lists only in-frame clones, some missing. The sample yields more than 95,000 clones, approximately 78% seen once. CD3+CD4+ and CD3+CD8+ cells were FACS-sorted from thawed unstimulated PBMCs. Turning to this clone: Its antigen remains unknown.

Findings of the study overall: A larger donor-reactive than third-party decline suggested partial antigen-specific deletion.

This CDR3 is 15 amino acids long. The V gene's germline CDR1 is SSHAT and CDR2 FNYEAQ (reference sequence). With 5 bases removed from V and 6 bases from J, the gap between germline ends came to 14 bases. The J gene is TRBJ1-6, the V gene TRBV7-7, with D possibly matching TRBD1 (5 bases). Here the sequenced sample was CD4+ T cells from blood, taken before liver transplant. The TCR originated in a human donor who received a liver transplant. As DNA, the CDR3 is TGTGCCAGCAGCCTAGGGGACGGGCCTAATTCACCCCTCCACTTT. This sequence encodes CASSLGDGPNSPLHF.